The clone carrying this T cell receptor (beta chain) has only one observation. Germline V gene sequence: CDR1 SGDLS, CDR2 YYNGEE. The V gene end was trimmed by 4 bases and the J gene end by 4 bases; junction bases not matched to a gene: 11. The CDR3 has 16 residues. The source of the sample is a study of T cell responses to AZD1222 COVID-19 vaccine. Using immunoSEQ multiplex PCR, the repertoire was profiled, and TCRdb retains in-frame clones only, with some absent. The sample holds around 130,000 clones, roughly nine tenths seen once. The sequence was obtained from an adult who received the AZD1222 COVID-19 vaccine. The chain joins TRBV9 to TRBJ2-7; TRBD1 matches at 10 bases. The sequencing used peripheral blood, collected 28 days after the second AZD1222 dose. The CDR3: CASSPPRDRGGYEQYF. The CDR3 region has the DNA TGTGCCAGCAGCCCCCCCCGGGACAGGGGAGGATACGAGCAGTACTTC.